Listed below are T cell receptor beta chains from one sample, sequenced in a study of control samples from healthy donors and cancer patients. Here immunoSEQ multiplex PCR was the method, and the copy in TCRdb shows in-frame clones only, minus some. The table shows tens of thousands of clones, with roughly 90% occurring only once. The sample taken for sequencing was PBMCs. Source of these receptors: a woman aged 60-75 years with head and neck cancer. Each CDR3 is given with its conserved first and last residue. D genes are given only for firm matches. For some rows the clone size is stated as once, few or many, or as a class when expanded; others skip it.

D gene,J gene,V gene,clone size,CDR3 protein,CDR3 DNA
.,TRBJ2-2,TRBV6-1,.,CASSETGSGELFF,TGTGCCAGCAGTGAAACAGGGTCCGGGGAGCTGTTTTTT
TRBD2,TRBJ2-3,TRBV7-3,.,CASSEGLVTDTQYF,TGTGCCAGCAGCGAGGGACTAGTCACAGATACGCAGTATTTT
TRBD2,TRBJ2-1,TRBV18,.,CASSPGLAEYNEQFF,TGTGCCAGCTCACCAGGACTAGCAGAATACAATGAGCAGTTCTTC
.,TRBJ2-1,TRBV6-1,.,CASSEPGLTHNEQFF,TGTGCCAGCAGTGAACCGGGACTGACACACAATGAGCAGTTCTTC
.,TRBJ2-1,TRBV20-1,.,CSATPEDEQFF,TGCAGTGCTACGCCTGAGGATGAGCAGTTCTTC
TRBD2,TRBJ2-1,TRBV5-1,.,CASSKRTSERGNEQFF,TGCGCCAGCAGCAAAAGGACTAGCGAACGGGGGAATGAGCAGTTCTTC
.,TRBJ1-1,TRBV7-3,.,CASRVNGDAEAFF,TGTGCCAGCAGGGTTAATGGGGACGCTGAAGCTTTCTTT
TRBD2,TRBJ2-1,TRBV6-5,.,CASRATSGTYNEQFF,TGTGCCAGCAGAGCCACTAGCGGAACCTACAATGAGCAGTTCTTC
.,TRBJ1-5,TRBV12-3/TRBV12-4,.,CASSFGYQPQHF,TGTGCCAGCAGTTTTGGGTATCAGCCCCAGCATTTT
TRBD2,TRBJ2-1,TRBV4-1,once,CASSHTSGVSYNEQFF,TGCGCCAGCAGCCATACTAGCGGGGTCTCCTACAATGAGCAGTTCTTC
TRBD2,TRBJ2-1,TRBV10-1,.,CASSASSGVSYNEQFF,TGCGCCAGCAGTGCTTCTAGCGGGGTCTCCTACAATGAGCAGTTCTTC
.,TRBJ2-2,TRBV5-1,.,CASSFGQSANTGELFF,TGCGCCAGCAGCTTCGGACAGTCCGCGAACACCGGGGAGCTGTTTTTT
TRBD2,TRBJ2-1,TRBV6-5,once,CASSFYGTSGDNEQFF,TGTGCCAGCAGTTTCTACGGGACTAGCGGGGACAATGAGCAGTTCTTC
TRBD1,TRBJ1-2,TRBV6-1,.,CASSEDAGTAVLGYTF,TGTGCCAGCAGTGAGGACGCCGGGACAGCCGTTTTGGGCTACACCTTC
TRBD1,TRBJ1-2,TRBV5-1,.,CASSTGGQEGNYGYTF,TGCGCCAGCTCCACAGGAGGACAGGAGGGAAATTATGGCTACACCTTC
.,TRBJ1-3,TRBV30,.,CAWSVQGGNTIYF,TGTGCCTGGAGTGTACAGGGTGGAAACACCATATATTTT
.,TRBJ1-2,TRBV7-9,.,CASSSYRGAQRDGYTF,TGTGCCAGCAGCTCGTACCGCGGGGCGCAGAGAGATGGCTACACCTTC
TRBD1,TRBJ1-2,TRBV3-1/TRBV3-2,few,CASSQGTGSYYGYTF,TGTGCCAGCAGCCAAGGGACAGGTTCCTACTATGGCTACACCTTC
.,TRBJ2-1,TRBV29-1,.,CSVKEGDRPQFF,TGCAGCGTCAAAGAGGGGGACCGCCCGCAGTTCTTC
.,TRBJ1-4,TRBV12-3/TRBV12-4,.,CASSPHQEKLFF,TGTGCCAGCAGTCCCCACCAGGAAAAACTGTTTTTT
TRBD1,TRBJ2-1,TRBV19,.,CASRGGQGGNNEQFF,TGTGCCAGTAGGGGTGGACAGGGGGGTAACAATGAGCAGTTCTTC
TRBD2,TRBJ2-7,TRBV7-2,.,CASSLVPSGPYEQYF,TGTGCCAGCAGCTTAGTCCCTAGCGGTCCCTACGAGCAGTACTTC
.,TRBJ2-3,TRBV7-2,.,CASSLGPTPDTQYF,TGTGCCAGCAGCTTAGGGCCCACCCCAGATACGCAGTATTTT
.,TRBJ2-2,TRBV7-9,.,CASSSREITGELFF,TGTGCCAGCAGCTCCCGCGAGATCACCGGGGAGCTGTTTTTT
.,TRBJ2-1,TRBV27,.,CASSFGGTEGGEQFF,TGTGCCAGCAGTTTTGGGGGGACAGAGGGTGGTGAGCAGTTCTTC
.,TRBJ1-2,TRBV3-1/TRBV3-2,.,CASSQVLRDTYGYTF,TGTGCCAGCAGCCAAGTGCTACGGGACACCTATGGCTACACCTTC
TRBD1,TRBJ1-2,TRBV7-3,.,CASSLQGGGYTF,TGTGCCAGCAGCTTACAGGGGGGGGGCTACACCTTC
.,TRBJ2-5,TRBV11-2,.,CASSPDFWRGETQYF,TGTGCCAGCAGCCCCGACTTCTGGCGGGGAGAGACCCAGTACTTC
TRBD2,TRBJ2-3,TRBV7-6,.,CASSPRKGGSIPDTQYF,TGTGCCAGCAGCCCTAGAAAAGGCGGGAGTATCCCAGATACGCAGTATTTT
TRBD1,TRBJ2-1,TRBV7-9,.,CASSPSGQANNEQFF,TGTGCCAGCTCACCTTCGGGACAGGCCAACAATGAGCAGTTCTTC